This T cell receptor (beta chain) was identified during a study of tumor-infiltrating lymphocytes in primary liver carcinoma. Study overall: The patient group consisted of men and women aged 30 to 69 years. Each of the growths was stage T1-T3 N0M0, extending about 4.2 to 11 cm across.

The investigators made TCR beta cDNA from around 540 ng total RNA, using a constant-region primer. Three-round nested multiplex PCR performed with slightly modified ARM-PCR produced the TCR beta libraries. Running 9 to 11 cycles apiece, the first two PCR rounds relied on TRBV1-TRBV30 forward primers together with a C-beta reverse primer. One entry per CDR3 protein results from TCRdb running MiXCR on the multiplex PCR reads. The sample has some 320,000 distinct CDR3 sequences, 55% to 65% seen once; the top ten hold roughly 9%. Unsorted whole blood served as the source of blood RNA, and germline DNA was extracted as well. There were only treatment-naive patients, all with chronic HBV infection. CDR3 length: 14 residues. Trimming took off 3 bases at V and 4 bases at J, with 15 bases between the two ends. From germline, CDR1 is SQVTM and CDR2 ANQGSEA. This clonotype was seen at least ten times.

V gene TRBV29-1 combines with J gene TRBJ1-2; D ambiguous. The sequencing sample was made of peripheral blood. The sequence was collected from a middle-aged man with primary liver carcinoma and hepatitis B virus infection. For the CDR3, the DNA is TGCAGCGTTGATAGCAGCGGAATCATCTATGGCTACACCTTC. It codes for CSVDSSGIIYGYTF.